Below are 32 T cell receptor beta chains sequenced from a single sample in a study of Graves' ophthalmopathy and Graves' hyperthyroidism. RNA served as the template for amplifying TCR beta CDR3 regions. After a first-round RT-PCR with HTBI primers, a second-round multiplex PCR was run. TCRdb ran MiXCR on the multiplex PCR reads and lists one entry per CDR3 protein. The sample holds hundreds of thousands of distinct CDR3 sequences; around 21% are singletons and the top ten take 2.5% to 3.5%. Sequenced: peripheral blood. These receptors were taken from a woman under 30 with stable Graves' hyperthyroidism.

This clonotype was counted many times. J is TRBJ1-2 and V is TRBV28; no clear D gene. From germline, CDR1 is MDHEN and CDR2 SYDVKM. V gave up 8 bases and J gave up 0 bases, with 7 bases separating them. The CDR3 covers 12 residues. Written as DNA, the CDR3 is TGTGCCAGCTTCGGAGCTAACTATGGCTACACCTTC. This codes for CASFGANYGYTF.

This clonotype was found many times. The V and J genes are TRBV6-2 or TRBV6-3 and TRBJ1-2; D is undetermined. The CDR3 is made up of 13 amino acids. Germline V gives CDR1 MNHEY, CDR2 SVGEGT. The V end was cut by 6 bases, the J end by 4 bases, with 12 bases between. CDR3 region: CASRAEGLYGYTF. The CDR3 nucleotides read TGTGCCAGCAGAGCGGAGGGCCTCTATGGCTACACCTTC.

This clonotype was recorded at least ten times. The chain combines TRBV13 with TRBJ2-5, with TRBD2 matching 10 bases. The CDR3 covers 16 residues. Germline CDR1 is PRHDT and CDR2 is FYEKMQ (reference sequence). V lost 4 bases to trimming and J lost 4 bases; unmatched junction nucleotides: 9. DNA of the CDR3: TGTGCCAGCAGCTCCATCCTAGCGGGAGAGGGAGAGACCCAGTACTTC. As protein: CASSSILAGEGETQYF.

This clonotype was counted many times. A much more abundant neighbour one base away suggests this may be a read error. This is likely a read error, given that the CDR3 carries no conserved phenylalanine or tryptophan at its end. The chain joins TRBV12-3 or TRBV12-4 to TRBJ2-7, with TRBD1 matching 7 bases. Germline trimming cut 6 bases from V and 2 bases from J; bases unmatched to any gene: 7. This CDR3 comprises 14 residues. The CDR3 region is CASRLGDSPYEQYS. In DNA, the CDR3 is TGTGCCAGCAGGCTAGGGGACAGCCCCTACGAGCAGTACTCC.

This clonotype was recorded many times. The chain uses TRBV27 and TRBJ1-6, with 7 bases fitting TRBD1. Germline-derived CDR1 and CDR2 are MNHEY and SMNVEV (reference sequence). V dropped 1 base and J dropped 9; count of bases not matched to a gene: 0. The CDR3 consists of 13 residues. The CDR3 loop is CASSLYRGSPLHF. CDR3 in DNA: TGTGCCAGCAGTTTATACAGGGGTTCACCCCTCCACTTT.

The chain uses TRBV5-6 and TRBJ1-1; D ambiguous. Trimming pared 3 bases from V and 1 base from J, leaving 13 bases between. Looked up from germline, CDR1 is SGHDT and CDR2 is YYEEEE. The CDR3 contains 15 residues. Here the CDR3 reads CASSSWFWRNTEAFF. The CDR3 DNA follows: TGTGCCAGCAGCTCCTGGTTCTGGCGGAACACTGAAGCTTTCTTT. Looking up the rest from reference TRBV5-6 and TRBJ1-1 gives the full variable domain: DAGVTQSPTHLIKTRGQQVTLRCSPKSGHDTVSWYQQALGQGPQFIFQYYEEEERQRGNFPDRFSGHQFPNYSSELNVNALLLGDSALYLCASSSWFWRNTEAFFGQGTRLTVV.

This clonotype appeared many times. The rearrangement uses TRBV2 and TRBJ2-5; TRBD1 matches at 8 bases. This CDR3 comprises 13 residues. Germline values: CDR1 SNHLY, CDR2 FYNNEI. V gave up 8 bases and J gave up 4 bases; unmatched junction bases: 6. Written as DNA, the CDR3 is TGTGCCAGCGTCCAAGGACAGGGAGAGACCCAGTACTTC. The encoded protein is CASVQGQGETQYF.

This chain links TRBV27 with TRBJ1-1, with D perhaps matching TRBD1 (5 bases). This CDR3 is built from 11 residues. V dropped 8 bases and J dropped 4 bases, with 8 bases sitting between them. CDR1 is MNHEY, CDR2 SMNVEV, per germline (reference sequence). CDR3 residues: CASSGGTEAFF. CDR3 nucleotides: TGTGCCAGCTCCGGGGGCACTGAAGCTTTCTTT.

This clonotype has a count of ten or more. The chain carries TRBV20-1 and TRBJ2-5; no clear D gene. The V end was cut by 5 bases, the J end by 2 bases, with 12 bases between. The CDR3 spans 13 residues. From germline, CDR1 is DFQATT and CDR2 SNEGSKA (reference sequence). Written as DNA, the CDR3 is TGCAGTGCTGGCCCCGGACGGCAAGAGACCCAGTACTTC. The encoded protein is CSAGPGRQETQYF.

The rearrangement uses TRBV6-2 or TRBV6-3 and TRBJ1-5, with a tentative D call TRBD1 (6 bases). Trimming took off 7 bases at V and 0 bases at J, with 19 bases between the two ends. This CDR3 region has 17 residues. Looked up from germline, CDR1 is MNHEY and CDR2 is SVGEGT. CDR3 in amino acids: CASTHGGASYSNQPQHF. CDR3 bases: TGTGCCAGCACCCACGGGGGGGCCTCTTATAGCAATCAGCCCCAGCATTTT.

This clonotype was counted many times. The genes are TRBV15 and TRBJ2-2, with D perhaps TRBD2 (6 bases). Germline V gives CDR1 LNHNV, CDR2 YYDKDF (reference sequence). The CDR3 has 18 amino acids. V lost 2 bases to trimming and J lost 0 bases, with 16 bases between them. In DNA form, the CDR3 reads TGTGCCACCAGCAGACCTGGAGGGGACCCCTCGAACACCGGGGAGCTGTTTTTT. Its translation: CATSRPGGDPSNTGELFF.

This clonotype was observed at least ten times. The chain uses TRBV29-1 and TRBJ1-1, with 8 bases aligning to TRBD1. The CDR3 runs to 15 residues. Germline CDR1 reads SQVTM; CDR2 reads ANQGSEA. With V trimmed by 4 bases and J by 5 bases, 12 bases remained unmatched. CDR3 in amino acids: CSVGQGALRGTEAFF. In nucleotides, the CDR3 is TGCAGCGTTGGGCAGGGGGCCCTACGTGGGACTGAAGCTTTCTTT.

This clonotype has ten or more counts. This chain links TRBV6-2 or TRBV6-3 with TRBJ2-7, with TRBD2 identical over 10 bases. The CDR3 has 15 amino acids. V lost 6 bases to trimming and J lost 3 bases; unmatched junction nucleotides: 8. Germline V gives CDR1 MNHEY, CDR2 SVGEGT. In DNA form, the CDR3 reads TGTGCCAGCAGCACGGGACTAGCGTTTATCTACGAGCAGTACTTC. Encoded protein: CASSTGLAFIYEQYF.

The sample holds many counts of this clonotype. V usage is TRBV25-1 and J usage is TRBJ2-3; no clear D gene. Germline values: CDR1 MGHDK, CDR2 SYGVNS. Trimming cost V 2 bases and J 2 bases, with 5 bases left between them. CDR3 size: 13 residues. The CDR3 sequence is CASSEGHTDTQYF. CDR3 nucleotide sequence: TGTGCCAGCAGTGAAGGTCACACAGATACGCAGTATTTT. Full variable domain (outside the CDR3, taken from reference TRBV25-1 and TRBJ2-3): EADIYQTPRYLVIGTGKKITLECSQTMGHDKMYWYQQDPGMELHLIHYSYGVNSTEKGDLSSESTVSRIRTEHFPLTLESARPSHTSQYLCASSEGHTDTQYFGPGTRLTVL.

This clonotype was seen ten or more times. V is TRBV2 and J is TRBJ2-7, with TRBD2 as a possible D gene (7 bases). This CDR3 contains 22 residues. The ends were cut back, 1 base at V and 2 bases at J, with 33 bases in the middle. Germline V gene sequence: CDR1 SNHLY, CDR2 FYNNEI. CDR3 sequence reads: CASSEEAGGLAARYAAPYEQYF. CDR3 nucleotide sequence: TGTGCCAGCAGTGAAGAAGCCGGGGGGCTAGCGGCCCGTTACGCAGCGCCCTACGAGCAGTACTTC.

The rearrangement uses TRBV11-2 and TRBJ2-7; TRBD2 is a possible D gene (6 bases). The CDR3 sequence is 15 residues long. Germline-derived CDR1 and CDR2 are SGHAT and FQNNGV. V lost 4 bases and J lost 3, with 16 bases in between. For the CDR3, the DNA is TGTGCCAGCAGCTCGTCTAGGGGACTTTACTACGAGCAGTACTTC. Its translation: CASSSSRGLYYEQYF.

This rearrangement joins TRBV9 to TRBJ2-5; D is possibly TRBD1 or TRBD2 (5 bases each). CDR1 SGDLS and CDR2 YYNGEE come from the germline V gene. Trimming removed 0 bases from V and 5 bases from J, with 8 bases in between. The CDR3 has 13 amino acids. The CDR3 here is CASSVGWGETQYF. In DNA form, the CDR3 reads TGTGCCAGCAGCGTAGGATGGGGGGAGACCCAGTACTTC.

This clonotype was seen many times. This chain uses TRBV12-3 or TRBV12-4 with TRBJ2-7, with 15 nucleotides matching TRBD2. V shed 6 bases and J 6 bases; nucleotides not matched to a gene: 6. The length of the CDR3 is 15 residues. CDR3 residues: CASRSGTSGRREQYF. Here the CDR3 DNA reads TGTGCCAGCAGAAGCGGGACTAGCGGGAGGCGCGAGCAGTACTTC.

CDR3 protein: CASSHRTSGSHEQYF. DNA for the CDR3: TGTGCCAGCAGTCACCGGACTAGCGGGTCGCACGAGCAGTACTTC. The V and J genes are TRBV12-3 or TRBV12-4 and TRBJ2-7; 11 bases map to TRBD2. The trim removed 5 bases at V and 5 bases at J, leaving 8 bases unmatched. The CDR3 totals 15 residues.

In its sample, this clonotype was seen many times. This chain links TRBV7-2 with TRBJ2-2; 10 bases are a match to TRBD2. Germline V CDR1 and CDR2: SGHTA, FQGNSA. V was clipped by 7 bases and J by 6 bases; unmatched bases: 8. The CDR3 totals 15 residues. DNA of the CDR3: TGTACCAGCAACAGAGCGGGAGGGCTTGCCGGGGAGCTGTTTTTT. This gives the protein CTSNRAGGLAGELFF. Full variable domain (rest looked up from reference TRBV7-2 and TRBJ2-2): GAGVSQSPSNKVTEKGKDVELRCDPISGHTALYWYRQSLGQGLEFLIYFQGNSAPDKSGLPSDRFSAERTGGSVSTLTIQRTQQEDSAVYLCTSNRAGGLAGELFFGEGSRLTVL.

This clonotype was counted many times. The CDR3 nucleotides read TGTGCCAGCAGCCCGAGACAAACAGGGACGGGAGGCTACACCTTC. Its protein product is CASSPRQTGTGGYTF. This sequence joins TRBV13 and TRBJ1-2; possibly TRBD1 for D (6 bases). The V and J ends lost 5 bases and 8 bases respectively, with 21 bases between them. Germline V gene data show CDR1 as PRHDT and CDR2 as FYEKMQ (reference sequence). This CDR3 has 15 residues.

In its sample, this clonotype was seen many times. This chain joins TRBV20-1 and TRBJ2-2, with 9 bases fitting TRBD2. With V trimmed by 2 bases and J by 6 bases, 1 base remained unmatched. The germline CDR1 and CDR2 sequences are DFQATT and SNEGSKA (reference sequence). The CDR3 extends over 13 amino acids. The CDR3 spells CSARRTSAGELFF. The CDR3 DNA is TGCAGTGCTAGACGGACTAGCGCCGGGGAGCTGTTTTTT.

This clonotype was counted at least ten times. The chain joins TRBV12-3 or TRBV12-4 to TRBJ2-5; possible D gene TRBD2, 5 bases. Between the trimmed V and J ends, which lost 4 bases and 5 bases, there was a span of 11 bases. CDR3 size: 13 residues. The CDR3 region is CASSSTQRETQYF. For the CDR3, the DNA is TGTGCCAGCAGTTCCACCCAGCGGGAGACCCAGTACTTC.

Many counts were recorded for this clonotype. V usage is TRBV20-1 and J usage is TRBJ2-2, with TRBD1 matching over 10 bases. V shed 2 bases, J shed 3 bases, and the junction held 3 bases outside the gene matches. The CDR3 consists of 15 residues. Germline V gene sequence: CDR1 DFQATT, CDR2 SNEGSKA (reference sequence). This CDR3 reads CSARPDRGDTGELFF. CDR3 nucleotide sequence: TGCAGTGCTAGACCGGACAGGGGGGACACCGGGGAGCTGTTTTTT.

Ten or more counts support this clonotype. This chain joins TRBV5-6 and TRBJ2-7; a possible D gene is TRBD2 (6 bases). The CDR3 totals 14 residues. V was cut by 2 bases and J by 6 bases, with 15 bases left in between. Per germline, CDR1 SGHDT and CDR2 YYEEEE. CDR3 sequence (DNA): TGTGCCAGCAGCTTAGGAGGGATGACGGGCGAGCAGTACTTC. This translates into CASSLGGMTGEQYF.

This clonotype was counted ten times or more. The genes are TRBV2 and TRBJ2-4, with D unclear. Germline V gives CDR1 SNHLY, CDR2 FYNNEI. CDR3 length: 15 residues. The V end was cut by 3 bases, the J end by 6 bases, with 15 bases between. The CDR3 protein is CASSERYYLSNIQYF. The CDR3 bases are TGTGCCAGCAGTGAGCGGTACTACCTGTCAAACATTCAGTACTTC.

The V and J genes are TRBV28 and TRBJ1-2; D is possibly TRBD1 (5 bases). The CDR3 is 15 residues long. Between the trimmed V and J ends, which lost 5 bases and 2 bases, there was a span of 15 bases. CDR1 is MDHEN and CDR2 is SYDVKM in the germline V gene. This CDR3 reads CASSGPGTANYGYTF. As DNA, the CDR3 is TGTGCCAGCAGTGGGCCGGGGACCGCCAACTATGGCTACACCTTC.

This clonotype was found many times. The chain employs TRBV6-5 and TRBJ2-5; no reliable D call. Trimming removed 7 bases at V and 4 bases at J, with 10 bases between. Germline V lookup: CDR1 MNHEY, CDR2 SVGAGI. There are 12 residues in the CDR3. DNA of the CDR3: TGTGCCAGCAAGTTACAGAGAGAGACCCAGTACTTC. Its protein product is CASKLQRETQYF.

Ten or more counts support this clonotype. The chain recombines TRBV6-1 with TRBJ1-2; 9 nucleotides match TRBD1. This CDR3 comprises 15 residues. CDR1 is MNHNS, CDR2 SASEGT, per germline. Trimming removed 2 bases from V and 4 bases from J; junction bases left unmatched: 5. The CDR3, as DNA: TGTGCCAGCAGTGAAAAGACAGGGGGAGCCTATGGCTACACCTTC. Translating gives CASSEKTGGAYGYTF.

In this sample, this clonotype turned up many times. The V and J genes are TRBV7-8 and TRBJ1-1, with D maybe TRBD1 (5 bases). Germline lookup yields CDR1 SGHVS and CDR2 FQNEAQ. Trimming removed 4 bases at V and 0 bases at J, with 18 bases between. CDR3 length equals 17 residues. The CDR3 DNA is TGTGCCAGCAGCTCCACCCCGACAGAGCCCATGAACACTGAAGCTTTCTTT. Its translation: CASSSTPTEPMNTEAFF.

This clonotype was seen many times. V and J are TRBV15 and TRBJ2-2; 8 nucleotides match TRBD1. CDR1 is LNHNV, CDR2 YYDKDF, per germline (reference sequence). The CDR3 has 16 amino acids. After removal of 0 bases from V and 8 bases from J, the junction contained 8 bases not matched to a gene. CDR3 sequence: CATSRDLGTGGGELFF. The CDR3 bases are TGTGCCACCAGCAGAGATCTCGGGACAGGAGGAGGGGAGCTGTTTTTT. Full variable domain (remainder filled in from reference TRBV15 and TRBJ2-2): DAMVIQNPRYQVTQFGKPVTLSCSQTLNHNVMYWYQQKSSQAPKLLFHYYDKDFNNEADTPDNFQSRRPNTSFCFLDIRSPGLGDTAMYLCATSRDLGTGGGELFFGEGSRLTVL.

Many counts were recorded for this clonotype. The chain combines TRBV20-1 with TRBJ1-1, with D perhaps TRBD1 (6 bases). The CDR3 runs to 16 residues. Germline lookup yields CDR1 DFQATT and CDR2 SNEGSKA (reference sequence). V lost 7 bases and J lost 4, with 25 bases in between. The CDR3 is CSVATLTGGRSTEAFF. CDR3 nucleotides: TGCAGTGTCGCAACGCTGACTGGGGGCCGGAGCACTGAAGCTTTCTTT.